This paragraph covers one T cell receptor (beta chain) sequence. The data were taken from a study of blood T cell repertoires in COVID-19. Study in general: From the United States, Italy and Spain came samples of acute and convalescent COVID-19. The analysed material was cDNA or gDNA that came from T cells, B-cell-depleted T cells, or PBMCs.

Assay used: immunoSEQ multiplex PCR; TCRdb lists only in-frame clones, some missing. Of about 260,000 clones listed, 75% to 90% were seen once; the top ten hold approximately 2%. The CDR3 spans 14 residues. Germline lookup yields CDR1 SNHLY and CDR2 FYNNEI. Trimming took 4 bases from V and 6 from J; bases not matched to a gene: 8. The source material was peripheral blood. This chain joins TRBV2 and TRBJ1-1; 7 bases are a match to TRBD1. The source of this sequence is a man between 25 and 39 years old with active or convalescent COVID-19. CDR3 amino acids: CASSGKGGVAEAFF. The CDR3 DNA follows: TGTGCCAGCAGTGGAAAAGGGGGCGTCGCTGAAGCTTTCTTT.